This TCR beta chain was profiled in a study of CD8 T cells in Susac syndrome. cDNA came from approximately 0.5 to 1 ug RNA primed by random hexamers. Amplification of TCR beta CDR3 spanned 54 Vbeta and 13 Jbeta via immunoSEQ multiplex PCR. TCRdb re-called the immunoSEQ multiplex PCR reads through MiXCR, storing one row per CDR3 protein. The sample carries approximately 70,000 distinct CDR3 sequences, roughly 94% recorded once. Negative isolation yielded the CD8+ and CD4+ T cells, while FACS enriched the TEMRA cells. The source material was CD8+ T cells from PBMCs. This receptor was obtained from a human donor with multiple sclerosis.

The CDR3 nucleotides read TGCGCCAGCAGCCTATGGGAGGGAGGCACAGATACGCAGTATTTT. Its translation is CASSLWEGGTDTQYF. The chain has TRBV4-1 and TRBJ2-3; 7 positions match TRBD2. With 4 bases clipped from V and 1 base from J, the junction kept 5 bases outside the gene matches. The germline CDR1 and CDR2 sequences are MGHRA and YSYEKL. The CDR3 is 15 amino acids.